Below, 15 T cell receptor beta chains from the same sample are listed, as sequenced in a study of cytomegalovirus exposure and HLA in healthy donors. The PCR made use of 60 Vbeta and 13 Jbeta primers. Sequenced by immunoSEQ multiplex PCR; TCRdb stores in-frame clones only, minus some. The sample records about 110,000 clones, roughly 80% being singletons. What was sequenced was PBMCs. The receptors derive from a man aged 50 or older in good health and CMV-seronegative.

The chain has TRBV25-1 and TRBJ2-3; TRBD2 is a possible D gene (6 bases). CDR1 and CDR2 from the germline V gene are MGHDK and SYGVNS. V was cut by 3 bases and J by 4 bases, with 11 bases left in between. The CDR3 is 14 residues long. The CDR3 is CASSEGGNSDTQYF. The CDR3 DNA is TGTGCCAGCAGTGAGGGGGGTAATTCAGATACGCAGTATTTT.

The CDR3 reads CASSVKQGFTGELFF. CDR3 coding DNA: TGTGCCAGCAGTGTAAAGCAGGGATTCACCGGGGAGCTGTTTTTT. This chain uses TRBV2 with TRBJ2-2, with a weak D call TRBD1 (5 bases). The CDR3 is 15 amino acids. Trimming removed 4 bases from V and 4 bases from J, with 13 bases in between. The germline V gene has CDR1 SNHLY and CDR2 FYNNEI.

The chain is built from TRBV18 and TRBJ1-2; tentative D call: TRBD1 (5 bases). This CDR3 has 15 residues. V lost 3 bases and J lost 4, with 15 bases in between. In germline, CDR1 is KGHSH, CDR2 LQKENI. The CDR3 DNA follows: TGTGCCAGCTCACCCCAGGGTGGGGAAGGCTATGGCTACACCTTC. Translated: CASSPQGGEGYGYTF.

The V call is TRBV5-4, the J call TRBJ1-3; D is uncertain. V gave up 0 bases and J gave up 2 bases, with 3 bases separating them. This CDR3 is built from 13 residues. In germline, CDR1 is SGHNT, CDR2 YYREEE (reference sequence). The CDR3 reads CASSLGPGNTIYF. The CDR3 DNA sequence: TGTGCCAGCAGCTTGGGGCCTGGAAACACCATATATTTT.

The CDR3 loop is CASSLNGGGQLYGYTF. The CDR3 DNA sequence: TGTGCCAGCAGTTTAAACGGGGGAGGTCAACTCTATGGCTACACCTTC. The rearrangement links TRBV28 to TRBJ1-2; weak D call: TRBD1 (5 bases). This CDR3 has 16 residues. V was pared by 2 bases and J by 4 bases, with 17 bases between. The germline V gene encodes CDR1 MDHEN and CDR2 SYDVKM.

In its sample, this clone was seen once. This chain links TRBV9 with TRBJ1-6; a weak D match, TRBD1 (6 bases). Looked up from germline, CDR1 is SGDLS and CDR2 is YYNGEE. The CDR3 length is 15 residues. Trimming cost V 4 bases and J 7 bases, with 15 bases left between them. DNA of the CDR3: TGTGCCAGCAGCTTCAAGTCAGGGGTAAATTCACCCCTCCACTTT. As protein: CASSFKSGVNSPLHF. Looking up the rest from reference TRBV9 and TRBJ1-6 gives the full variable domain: DSGVTQTPKHLITATGQRVTLRCSPRSGDLSVYWYQQSLDQGLQFLIQYYNGEERAKGNILERFSAQQFPDLHSELNLSSLELGDSALYFCASSFKSGVNSPLHFGNGTRLTVT.

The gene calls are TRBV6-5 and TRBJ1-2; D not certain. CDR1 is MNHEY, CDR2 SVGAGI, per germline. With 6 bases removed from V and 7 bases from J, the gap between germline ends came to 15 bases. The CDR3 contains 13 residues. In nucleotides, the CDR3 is TGTGCCAGCAGCACTTCGATGGCGGGTGGCTACACCTTC. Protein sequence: CASSTSMAGGYTF.

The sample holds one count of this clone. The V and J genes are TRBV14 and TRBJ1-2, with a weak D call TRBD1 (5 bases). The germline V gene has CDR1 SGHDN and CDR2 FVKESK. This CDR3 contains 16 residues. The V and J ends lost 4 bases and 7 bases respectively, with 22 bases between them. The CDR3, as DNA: TGTGCCAGCAGCCCCTGGGTGGATGCCATTAGGGGTGGCTACACCTTC. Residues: CASSPWVDAIRGGYTF.

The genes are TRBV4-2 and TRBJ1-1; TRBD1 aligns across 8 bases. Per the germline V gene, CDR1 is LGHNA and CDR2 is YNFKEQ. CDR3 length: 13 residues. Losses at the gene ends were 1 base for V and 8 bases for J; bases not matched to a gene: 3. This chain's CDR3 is CASSQGQGTEAFF. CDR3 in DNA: TGTGCCAGCAGCCAAGGACAGGGGACAGAAGCTTTCTTT.

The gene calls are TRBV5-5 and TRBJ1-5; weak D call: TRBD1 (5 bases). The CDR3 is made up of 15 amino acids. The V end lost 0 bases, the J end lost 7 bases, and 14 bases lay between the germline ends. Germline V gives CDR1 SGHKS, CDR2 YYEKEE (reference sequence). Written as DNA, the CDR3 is TGTGCCAGCAGCTTGGGGGTTATAGGGGTCCAGCCCCAGCATTTT. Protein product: CASSLGVIGVQPQHF.

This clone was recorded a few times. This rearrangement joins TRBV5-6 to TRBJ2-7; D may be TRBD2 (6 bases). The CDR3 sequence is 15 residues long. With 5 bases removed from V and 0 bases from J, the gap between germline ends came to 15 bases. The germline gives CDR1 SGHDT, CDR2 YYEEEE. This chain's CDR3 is CASSRLDGSSYEQYV. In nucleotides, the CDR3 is TGTGCCAGCAGTCGCTTGGACGGGAGCTCCTACGAGCAGTACGTC.

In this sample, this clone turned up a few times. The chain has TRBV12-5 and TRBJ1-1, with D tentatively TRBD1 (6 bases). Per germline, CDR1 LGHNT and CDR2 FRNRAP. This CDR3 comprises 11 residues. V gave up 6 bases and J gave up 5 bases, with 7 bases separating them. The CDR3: CASGQGTEAFF. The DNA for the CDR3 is TGTGCTAGTGGCCAGGGGACTGAAGCTTTCTTT.

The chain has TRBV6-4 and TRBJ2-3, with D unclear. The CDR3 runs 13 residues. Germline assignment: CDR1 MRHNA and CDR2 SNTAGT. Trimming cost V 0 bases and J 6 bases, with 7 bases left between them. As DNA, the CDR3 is TGTGCCAGCAGTGACTCTAGCCGGGATACGCAGTATTTT. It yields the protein CASSDSSRDTQYF.

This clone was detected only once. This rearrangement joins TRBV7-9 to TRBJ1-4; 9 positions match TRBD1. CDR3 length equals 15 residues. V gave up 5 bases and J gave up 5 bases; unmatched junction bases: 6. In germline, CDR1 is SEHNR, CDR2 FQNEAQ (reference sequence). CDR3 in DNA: TGTGCCAGCAGCCGAGGGACAGGGCCCAATGAAAAACTGTTTTTT. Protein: CASSRGTGPNEKLFF.

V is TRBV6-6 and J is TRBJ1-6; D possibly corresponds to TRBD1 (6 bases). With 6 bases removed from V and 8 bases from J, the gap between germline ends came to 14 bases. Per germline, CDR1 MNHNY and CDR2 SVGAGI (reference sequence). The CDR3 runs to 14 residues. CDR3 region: CASSYRDSDSPLHF. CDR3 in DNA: TGTGCCAGCAGCTACAGGGACTCCGATTCACCCCTCCACTTT.